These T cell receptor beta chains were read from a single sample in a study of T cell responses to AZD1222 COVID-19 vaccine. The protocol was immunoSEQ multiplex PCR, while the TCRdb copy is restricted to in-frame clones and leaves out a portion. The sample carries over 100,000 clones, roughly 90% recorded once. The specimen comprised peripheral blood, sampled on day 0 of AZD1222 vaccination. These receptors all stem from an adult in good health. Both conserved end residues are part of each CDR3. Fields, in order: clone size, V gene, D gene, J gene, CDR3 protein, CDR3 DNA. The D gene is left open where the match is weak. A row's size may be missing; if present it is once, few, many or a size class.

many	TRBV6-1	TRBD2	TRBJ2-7	CASSDFGGGKVYEQYF	TGTGCCAGCAGTGACTTCGGGGGAGGGAAGGTGTACGAGCAGTACTTC
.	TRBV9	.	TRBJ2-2	CASSVSERGTGELFF	TGTGCCAGCAGCGTTAGTGAGCGCGGCACCGGGGAGCTGTTTTTT
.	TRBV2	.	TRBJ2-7	CASNPPGLLRPNGEQYF	TGTGCCAGCAACCCCCCGGGACTGTTACGGCCTAACGGGGAGCAGTACTTC
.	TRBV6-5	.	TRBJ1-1	CASSPWMQGPEAFF	TGTGCCAGCAGCCCATGGATGCAGGGACCGGAAGCTTTCTTT
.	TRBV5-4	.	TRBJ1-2	CASSLDPRGVNGYTF	TGTGCCAGCAGCTTGGATCCCAGGGGTGTGAATGGCTACACCTTC
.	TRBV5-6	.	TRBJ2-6	CASSSELREANVLTF	TGTGCCAGCAGCTCAGAACTTCGGGAGGCCAACGTCCTGACTTTC
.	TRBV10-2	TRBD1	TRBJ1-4	CASRPGQGANFGEKLFF	TGCGCCAGCAGGCCGGGACAGGGGGCCAATTTTGGTGAAAAACTGTTTTTT
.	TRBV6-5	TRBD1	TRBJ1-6	CASSYSTGWRDSPLHF	TGTGCCAGCAGTTACTCGACAGGGTGGCGAGATTCACCCCTCCACTTT
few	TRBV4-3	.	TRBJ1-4	CASSQEGFATNEKLFF	TGCGCCAGCAGCCAAGAGGGGTTTGCAACTAATGAAAAACTGTTTTTT
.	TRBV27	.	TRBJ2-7	CASSFSRAGDYEQYF	TGTGCCAGCAGTTTCTCCCGGGCAGGGGATTACGAGCAGTACTTC
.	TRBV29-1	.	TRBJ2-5	CSVDRGGETQYF	TGCAGCGTTGACAGGGGAGGGGAGACCCAGTACTTC
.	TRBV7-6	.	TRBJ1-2	CASSSLGGYSSYGYTF	TGTGCCAGCAGCTCCCTGGGCGGGTATAGTAGCTATGGCTACACCTTC
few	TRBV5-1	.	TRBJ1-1	CASSWRQLTEAFF	TGCGCCAGCAGCTGGAGACAGCTTACTGAAGCTTTCTTT
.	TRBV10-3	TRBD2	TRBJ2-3	CAIASGGGIDTQYF	TGTGCCATCGCTAGCGGCGGAGGAATAGATACGCAGTATTTT
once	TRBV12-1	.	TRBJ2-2	CASSFGPRELFF	TGTGCCAGCAGCTTTGGCCCGCGCGAGCTGTTTTTT
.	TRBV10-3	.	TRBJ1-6	CAISDLVGTSPLHF	TGTGCCATCAGTGATTTGGTCGGGACTTCACCCCTCCACTTT
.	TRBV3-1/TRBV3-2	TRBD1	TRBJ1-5	CASSGQGYNQPQHF	TGTGCCAGCAGCGGACAGGGTTACAATCAGCCCCAGCATTTT
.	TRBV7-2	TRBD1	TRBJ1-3	CASSLARGGNTIYF	TGTGCCAGCAGCTTAGCCAGGGGGGGAAACACCATATATTTT
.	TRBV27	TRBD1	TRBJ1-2	CASRPGQGGGYTF	TGTGCCAGCAGACCCGGACAGGGAGGCGGCTACACCTTC
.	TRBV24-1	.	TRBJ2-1	CATSDPQVNYNEQFF	TGTGCCACCAGTGACCCGCAGGTTAACTACAATGAGCAGTTCTTC
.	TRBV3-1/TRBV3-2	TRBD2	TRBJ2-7	CASEASGYEQYF	TGTGCCTCCGAGGCTAGCGGCTACGAGCAGTACTTC
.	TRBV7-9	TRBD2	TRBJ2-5	CASSSTGTSGDLETQYF	TGTGCCAGCAGCTCCACCGGGACTAGCGGGGATTTAGAGACCCAGTACTTC
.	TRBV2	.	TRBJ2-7	CASSATLYSYEQYF	TGTGCCAGCAGTGCTACCCTGTACTCCTACGAGCAGTACTTC
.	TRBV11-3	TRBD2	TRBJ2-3	CASSSGLAGGRLDTQYF	TGTGCCAGCAGCTCTGGACTAGCGGGGGGGCGTTTAGATACGCAGTATTTT
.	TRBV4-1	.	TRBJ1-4	CASSQDPGTREKLFF	TGCGCCAGCAGCCAAGATCCAGGGACCCGCGAAAAACTGTTTTTT
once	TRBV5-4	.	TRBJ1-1	CASSPWSGDEAFF	TGTGCCAGCAGCCCCTGGTCGGGAGATGAAGCTTTCTTT
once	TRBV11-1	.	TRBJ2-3	CASSREGGETDTQYF	TGTGCCAGCAGCAGAGAGGGCGGGGAGACAGATACGCAGTATTTT
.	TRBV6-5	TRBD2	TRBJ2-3	CASSTSGGAGDTQYF	TGTGCCAGCAGTACCAGCGGGGGGGCCGGAGATACGCAGTATTTT
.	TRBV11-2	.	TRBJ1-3	CASSRHGGATGNTIYF	TGTGCCAGCAGCCGACACGGGGGGGCGACGGGAAACACCATATATTTT
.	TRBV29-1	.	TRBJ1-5	CSVEEQGNQPQHF	TGCAGCGTTGAAGAGCAGGGCAATCAGCCCCAGCATTTT
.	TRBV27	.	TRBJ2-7	CASSLGRGIYEQYF	TGTGCCAGCAGTTTAGGCAGGGGAATCTACGAGCAGTACTTC
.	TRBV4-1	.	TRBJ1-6	CASSQNRANNSPLHF	TGCGCCAGCAGCCAAAACAGGGCAAATAATTCACCCCTCCACTTT
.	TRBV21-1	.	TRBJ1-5	CASRWNEGQPRGYSNQPQHF	TGTGCCAGCAGGTGGAATGAGGGACAGCCTAGGGGATATAGCAATCAGCCCCAGCATTTT
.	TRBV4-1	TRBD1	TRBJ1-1	CASSYDRGSMNTEAFF	TGCGCCAGCAGCTACGACAGGGGCTCAATGAACACTGAAGCTTTCTTT
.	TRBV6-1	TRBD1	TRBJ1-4	CASSEETGGANEKLFF	TGTGCCAGCAGTGAAGAAACAGGGGGGGCTAATGAAAAACTGTTTTTT
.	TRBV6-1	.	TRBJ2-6	CASSDLAVVYSGANVLTF	TGTGCCAGCAGTGATCTTGCGGTAGTTTACTCTGGGGCCAACGTCCTGACTTTC
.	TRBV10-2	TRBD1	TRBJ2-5	CASSGTGQETQYF	TGCGCCAGCAGCGGGACAGGACAAGAGACCCAGTACTTC
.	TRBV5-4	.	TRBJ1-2	CASSLAYGGRPENYGYTF	TGTGCCAGCAGCTTGGCTTATGGGGGCCGACCGGAAAACTATGGCTACACCTTC
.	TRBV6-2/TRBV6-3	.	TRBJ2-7	CASSYPGTAYEQYF	TGTGCCAGCAGTTACCCCGGGACTGCCTACGAGCAGTACTTC
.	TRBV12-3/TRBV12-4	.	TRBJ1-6	CASSPNLNSPLHF	TGTGCCAGCAGCCCAAACCTTAATTCACCCCTCCACTTT
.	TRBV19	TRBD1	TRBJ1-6	CASSIFRRETGVNWNNSPLHF	TGTGCCAGTAGTATCTTTAGGCGGGAGACAGGGGTAAATTGGAACAATTCACCCCTCCACTTT
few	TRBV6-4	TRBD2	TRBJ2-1	CASSDSSGGAGEQFF	TGTGCCAGCAGTGACTCGAGCGGGGGGGCCGGTGAGCAGTTCTTC
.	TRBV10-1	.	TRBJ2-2	CASSGQGLGELFF	TGCGCCAGCAGTGGGCAGGGACTCGGGGAGCTGTTTTTT
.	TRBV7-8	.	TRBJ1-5	CASSPAGRVGSNQPQHF	TGTGCCAGCAGCCCCGCGGGCCGGGTGGGTAGCAATCAGCCCCAGCATTTT
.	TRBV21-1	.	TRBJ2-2	CASSLPGQGTPTGELFF	TGTGCCAGCAGCCTCCCCGGTCAGGGTACACCCACCGGGGAGCTGTTTTTT
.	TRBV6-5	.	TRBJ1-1	CASSQPGNTEAFF	TGTGCCAGCAGCCAACCGGGGAACACTGAAGCTTTCTTT
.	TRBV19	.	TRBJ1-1	CASSTQTALTEAFF	TGTGCCAGTAGTACACAGACAGCGCTCACTGAAGCTTTCTTT
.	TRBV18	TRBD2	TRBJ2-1	CASSPKAAGGPYNEQFF	TGTGCCAGCTCACCAAAGGCAGCGGGGGGACCTTACAATGAGCAGTTCTTC
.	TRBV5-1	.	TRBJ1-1	CASSLGTDGTEAFF	TGCGCCAGCAGCTTGGGAACGGATGGGACTGAAGCTTTCTTT
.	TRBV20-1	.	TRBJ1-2	CSASGRDLGYTF	TGCAGTGCTAGTGGCAGGGACCTTGGCTACACCTTC
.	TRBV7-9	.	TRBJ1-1	CASSSQPPPTEAFF	TGTGCCAGCAGCTCTCAGCCACCTCCCACTGAAGCTTTCTTT
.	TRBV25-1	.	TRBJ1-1	CASSEWVGTEAFF	TGTGCCAGCAGTGAATGGGTGGGCACTGAAGCTTTCTTT
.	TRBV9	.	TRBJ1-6	CASSVASYNSPLHF	TGTGCCAGCAGCGTGGCATCCTATAATTCACCCCTCCACTTT
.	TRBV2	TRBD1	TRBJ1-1	CASSFGQGKDTEAFF	TGTGCCAGCAGTTTCGGACAGGGAAAGGACACTGAAGCTTTCTTT
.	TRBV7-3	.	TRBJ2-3	CASSFDRGSITDTQYF	TGTGCCAGCAGCTTCGATCGGGGATCGATCACAGATACGCAGTATTTT